The rows below give T cell receptor beta chains drawn from one sample of a study of CD8 T cells in ankylosing spondylitis. TCRdb recomputed calls from the 5' RACE reads with MiXCR, one row per CDR3 protein. The table includes over 700,000 distinct CDR3 sequences, roughly 19% detected once. Sequenced input: blood, either unsorted or a sorted T cell fraction (not recorded which). Receptors originate from a male donor with ankylosing spondylitis. Each CDR3 is given with its conserved first and last residue. A D gene is named only where the DNA matches it firmly. Expanded clones are given a class, and other clones once, few, many or no size at all.

TGTGCCAGCAGTTCCGAAGTAGCCAAAAACATTCAGTACTTC	CASSSEVAKNIQYF	TRBV27	.	TRBJ2-4	few	14
TGCAGTGCTAGGGGGACTAGCGGTCACGATCTAGCCAAAAACATTCAGTACTTC	CSARGTSGHDLAKNIQYF	TRBV20-1	TRBD2	TRBJ2-4	.	18
TGCAGTGCTAGAGATACCCAGGCCGGGGACTATGGCTACACCTTC	CSARDTQAGDYGYTF	TRBV20-1	.	TRBJ1-2	few	15
TGTGCCAGCAGTTTTGTTGTAGCGGGAGCCCGACTAGCCAAAAACATTCAGTACTTC	CASSFVVAGARLAKNIQYF	TRBV12-3/TRBV12-4	TRBD2	TRBJ2-4	.	19
TGCAGCGTTAAAGGACAGGCCTCTAAGGATGGCTACACCTTC	CSVKGQASKDGYTF	TRBV29-1	TRBD1	TRBJ1-2	many	14
TGTGCCACCAGCAGATTGGGACAGACGAACACCGGGGAGCTGTTTTTT	CATSRLGQTNTGELFF	TRBV15	TRBD1	TRBJ2-2	few	16
TGCGCCAGCAGCCCCGACGGGGGCGAGGGCTATGGCTACACCTTC	CASSPDGGEGYGYTF	TRBV4-3	.	TRBJ1-2	few	15
TGTGCCAGCAGTTTCCTAGGGGGGTCCGGGGAGCTGTTTTTT	CASSFLGGSGELFF	TRBV12-3/TRBV12-4	.	TRBJ2-2	.	14
TGTGCCAGCAGCTACATAGCGGGAGGCGTCATGGAGACCCAGTACTTC	CASSYIAGGVMETQYF	TRBV5-6	TRBD2	TRBJ2-5	.	16
TGTGCCAGCAGCGTAGGGGCGGAGGCCTACGAGCAGTACTTC	CASSVGAEAYEQYF	TRBV9	.	TRBJ2-7	few	14
TGTGCCAGCAGTTACCTGCCGGGCCCCCTCCACTTT	CASSYLPGPLHF	TRBV6-5	.	TRBJ1-6	many	12
TGCAGTGCTAGGGGCGGGGGAAGGGGTACTGAAGCTTTCTTT	CSARGGGRGTEAFF	TRBV20-1	.	TRBJ1-1	.	14
TGTGCCAGCAGTGAGGGGACAGGGCTGAGAGAGACCCAGTACTTC	CASSEGTGLRETQYF	TRBV2	TRBD1	TRBJ2-5	few	15
TGTGCCACCCAACAGACAGGACAGGGAGATACGCAGTATTTT	CATQQTGQGDTQYF	TRBV15	TRBD1	TRBJ2-3	.	14
TGTGCCAGCAGCTTGGCCGGGGGGCTCGGTAGTGAAGCTTTCTTT	CASSLAGGLGSEAFF	TRBV5-5	.	TRBJ1-1	few	15
TGCAGTGCTAGAGATCCGATAAATGAGCAGTTCTTC	CSARDPINEQFF	TRBV20-1	.	TRBJ2-1	.	12
TGTGCCAGCAGCTTAGCTAGGGCCTCGACAGATACGCAGTATTTT	CASSLARASTDTQYF	TRBV7-2	.	TRBJ2-3	.	15
TGTGCCATCAGTGAGTCAGGGGAACCGAACACCGGGGAGCTGTTTTTT	CAISESGEPNTGELFF	TRBV10-3	.	TRBJ2-2	few	16
TGTGCCACCAGTGATTTATCAGCGGGAGACGAGACCCAGTACTTC	CATSDLSAGDETQYF	TRBV24-1	TRBD2	TRBJ2-5	few	15
TGTGCCAGCAGCCGTTTACAGGGACAGCCCCAGCATTTT	CASSRLQGQPQHF	TRBV7-2	.	TRBJ1-5	.	13
TGTGCCAGCAGCTTAGGAAGGGGGACTAGCGGAAAAAACACAGATACGCAGTATTTT	CASSLGRGTSGKNTDTQYF	TRBV11-2	TRBD2	TRBJ2-3	.	19
TGCAGTGCTAACAGCGGGGGTATAAATGAGCAGTTCTTC	CSANSGGINEQFF	TRBV20-1	TRBD2	TRBJ2-1	.	13
TGTGCCAGCAGCCAAGACGCCGGGGTGAGGATGAGTGGCTACACCTTC	CASSQDAGVRMSGYTF	TRBV4-2	.	TRBJ1-2	.	16
TGTGCCAGCAGTTCCTCAGGGGTCCTTAGCACAGATACGCAGTATTTT	CASSSSGVLSTDTQYF	TRBV27	.	TRBJ2-3	few	16
TGTGCCAGCGATTGGCAAATCGGGGATGAGCAGTTCTTC	CASDWQIGDEQFF	TRBV12-3/TRBV12-4	.	TRBJ2-1	few	13
TGCAGCGTGACCCCCGGGACTAGCGGGGGGGCCGATGAGCAGTTCTTC	CSVTPGTSGGADEQFF	TRBV29-1	TRBD2	TRBJ2-1	.	16
TGTGCCAGCAGCTTAGCCTTTATTTACGAGCAGTACTTC	CASSLAFIYEQYF	TRBV7-2	.	TRBJ2-7	many	13
TGTGCCAGCAGTTTAACCGGGGGCGCCTTCTCCTACGAGCAGTACTTC	CASSLTGGAFSYEQYF	TRBV27	.	TRBJ2-7	.	16
TGCGCCAGCAGTCGGGGACAGGGAGAAATCCAAGAGACCCAGTACTTC	CASSRGQGEIQETQYF	TRBV5-1	TRBD1	TRBJ2-5	few	16
TGTGCCAGCAGTTACCTAGGACTAGCGGGAGGAAACAATGAGCAGTTCTTC	CASSYLGLAGGNNEQFF	TRBV6-5	TRBD2	TRBJ2-1	many	17
TGCAGCACCCGATCGGACAGGGCGCCTAACTATGGCTACACCTTC	CSTRSDRAPNYGYTF	TRBV29-1	TRBD1	TRBJ1-2	few	15
TGTGCCAGCAGCCCCGCCGGAGAGAACCAAGAGACCCAGTACTTC	CASSPAGENQETQYF	TRBV7-9	.	TRBJ2-5	few	15
TGTGCCAGCTCACCCAATACTAGCGTCAATGAGCAGTTCTTC	CASSPNTSVNEQFF	TRBV18	TRBD2	TRBJ2-1	few	14
TGCAGTGCTGAATACGGACAAGCAACGTACGAGCAGTACTTC	CSAEYGQATYEQYF	TRBV20-1	.	TRBJ2-7	few	14
TGCAGTGCTAAAGACAGGGGAAGTTACGAGCAGTACTTC	CSAKDRGSYEQYF	TRBV20-1	TRBD1	TRBJ2-7	few	13
TGTGCCAGCAGCTCTGGTCCTTCAGGGGGCGCGGCCACCTTC	CASSSGPSGGAATF	TRBV7-2	TRBD1	TRBJ1-2	.	14
TGTGCCAGCAGTTCTTGGGGTAAGCCCCAGCATTTT	CASSSWGKPQHF	TRBV12-3/TRBV12-4	.	TRBJ1-5	few	12
TGCAGTGCTAGCCCAGGGGGCGCGAACACTGAAGCTTTCTTT	CSASPGGANTEAFF	TRBV20-1	TRBD1	TRBJ1-1	few	14
TGCGCCAGCAGCCAAGATCGCGCACGGACGAATGAAAAACTGTTTTTT	CASSQDRARTNEKLFF	TRBV4-1	.	TRBJ1-4	few	16
TGTGCCAGCAGCCGCGACCCGACTAGATACAATGAGCAGTTCTTC	CASSRDPTRYNEQFF	TRBV3-1	.	TRBJ2-1	few	15
TGTGCCAGCAGTTTGCGGTTAGCCTCCTATGGCTACACCTTC	CASSLRLASYGYTF	TRBV12-3/TRBV12-4	.	TRBJ1-2	.	14
TGTGCTAGTGGTTTTATGGGACAGGGATTGAATGGCACTGAAGCTTTCTTT	CASGFMGQGLNGTEAFF	TRBV12-5	TRBD1	TRBJ1-1	few	17
TGTGCCAGCAGTGTTAGGCCAGACACTGAAGCTTTCTTT	CASSVRPDTEAFF	TRBV2	.	TRBJ1-1	.	13
TGCAGTGTCGGGGCAGGGGAGGGACTCTATGGCTACACCTTC	CSVGAGEGLYGYTF	TRBV20-1	.	TRBJ1-2	few	14
TGTGCCAGCGGAGCGGGGCAAGAGACCCAGTACTTC	CASGAGQETQYF	TRBV28	TRBD2	TRBJ2-5	.	12
TGTGCCACCGACAGGGGGGATAGCAATCAGCCCCAGCATTTT	CATDRGDSNQPQHF	TRBV10-3	TRBD1	TRBJ1-5	.	14
TGTGCCAGCAGGTCAGGGGGCGCTGGCAAAAATGAAAAACTGTTTTTT	CASRSGGAGKNEKLFF	TRBV6-1	TRBD1	TRBJ1-4	.	16
TGTGCCATCAGTGATCCGGGACTAGCGAATGAGCAGTTCTTC	CAISDPGLANEQFF	TRBV10-3	TRBD2	TRBJ2-1	few	14
TGTGCCAGCTCACCAGACGGTTATGGCTACACCTTC	CASSPDGYGYTF	TRBV18	.	TRBJ1-2	few	12
TGTGCCTGCCCTAGATTCTCCTACAATGAGCAGTTCTTC	CACPRFSYNEQFF	TRBV30	.	TRBJ2-1	.	13
TGTGCCTGCAGTTTAAGTGCTAGCGGGGGTTCGTTCTACAATGAGCAGTTCTTC	CACSLSASGGSFYNEQFF	TRBV12-3/TRBV12-4	TRBD2	TRBJ2-1	.	18
TGTGCCAGCAGCTTACTGTTTGAGACCCAGTACTTC	CASSLLFETQYF	TRBV7-9	.	TRBJ2-5	few	12
TGTGCCAGCAGCGTATGGGACAGCCGGGTAGGGAATGAGCAGTTCTTC	CASSVWDSRVGNEQFF	TRBV7-9	TRBD1	TRBJ2-1	.	16
TGTGCCAGCAGTACACCCTACAGTGGACCCACTGAAGCTTTCTTT	CASSTPYSGPTEAFF	TRBV12-3/TRBV12-4	.	TRBJ1-1	few	15
TGTGCCATCAGGAGCGGGGGTAGCACAGATACGCAGTATTTT	CAIRSGGSTDTQYF	TRBV10-3	TRBD2	TRBJ2-3	many	14